This entry lists 24 T cell receptor beta chains sequenced from one sample in a study of identical twins. In TCRdb, the 5' RACE reads were re-called with MiXCR into one record per CDR3 protein. The repertoire holds about 220,000 distinct CDR3 sequences, with less than 8% as singletons. In addition, the sample was reused for a study of yellow fever vaccine responses in identical twins.

The sample consisted of memory (CD45RO+) T cells sorted from blood. Every receptor here comes from a woman between 18 and 29 years old in good health.

In this sample, this clonotype turned up many times. The chain carries TRBV11-2 and TRBJ2-1; 8 nucleotides match TRBD2. The CDR3 is 17 amino acids. V was pared by 5 bases and J by 7 bases, with 16 bases of the junction left unmatched. The V gene's germline CDR1 is SGHAT and CDR2 FQNNGV. The CDR3 DNA follows: TGTGCCAGCAGCCAACGAGGCGGGGGGCTCGAAAATAATGAGCAGTTCTTC. Translation: CASSQRGGGLENNEQFF.

Many counts were recorded for this clonotype. The V gene is TRBV7-2, the J gene TRBJ2-7; 10 bases align to TRBD1. Unmatched junction bases numbered 10, after V lost 2 bases and J lost 6 bases. This CDR3 contains 16 residues. Germline V gene lookup returns CDR1 SGHTA and CDR2 FQGNSA. CDR3 sequence: CASSLFGTGVLSEQYF. As DNA, the CDR3 is TGTGCCAGCAGCTTATTTGGGACAGGGGTACTGAGCGAGCAGTACTTC.

This chain joins TRBV7-2 and TRBJ2-7; 13 bases fit TRBD2. CDR1 and CDR2 (germline): SGHTA, FQGNSA. The CDR3 runs 15 residues. V trimming: 4 bases; J trimming: 5 bases; junction bases outside the gene matches: 5. The CDR3 here is CASSSTSGRADEQYF. CDR3 sequence (DNA): TGTGCCAGCAGCTCCACTAGCGGGAGGGCCGACGAGCAGTACTTC.

The chain links TRBV3-1 to TRBJ2-7; 7 bases are shared with TRBD1. Losses at the gene ends were 3 bases for V and 3 bases for J; bases not matched to a gene: 5. CDR1 and CDR2 from the germline V gene are LGHDT and YNNKEL (reference sequence). This CDR3 contains 14 residues. CDR3 sequence reads: CASSHRGKDYEQYF. The DNA of the CDR3 is TGTGCCAGCAGCCACAGGGGGAAAGACTACGAGCAGTACTTC.

Ten or more counts support this clonotype. The chain carries TRBV5-1 and TRBJ2-3, with 12 bases aligning to TRBD2. The CDR3 runs to 16 residues. V shed 4 bases, J shed 4 bases, and the junction held 7 bases outside the gene matches. CDR1 is SGHRS and CDR2 is YFSETQ in the germline V gene. The DNA for the CDR3 is TGCGCCAGCAGCCCGGCTCCTAGCGGGGGGGCAGATACGCAGTATTTT. Translated: CASSPAPSGGADTQYF. Variable domain in full (rest from reference TRBV5-1 and TRBJ2-3): KAGVTQTPRYLIKTRGQQVTLSCSPISGHRSVSWYQQTPGQGLQFLFEYFSETQRNKGNFPGRFSGRQFSNSRSEMNVSTLELGDSALYLCASSPAPSGGADTQYFGPGTRLTVL.

In its sample, this clonotype was seen many times. The rearrangement joins TRBV3-1 to TRBJ1-1; D is perhaps TRBD1 (5 bases). V lost 3 bases and J 1 base, leaving 9 bases between the germline ends. Per germline, CDR1 LGHDT and CDR2 YNNKEL (reference sequence). This CDR3 region has 14 residues. The CDR3 DNA reads as TGTGCCAGCAGCCAGGCAGGGAGGAACACTGAAGCTTTCTTT. This translates into CASSQAGRNTEAFF.

Note on this clonotype: This may be a read error: a much more frequent sequence differs by one nucleotide. V usage is TRBV25-1 and J usage is TRBJ2-7; D gene uncertain. Deletions cut 3 bases from V and 4 bases from J, with 4 bases between. This CDR3 has 11 amino acids. The germline V gene has CDR1 MGHDK and CDR2 SYGVNS. The CDR3 DNA sequence: TGTGCCAGCAGTGATTTGTACGAGCAGTACTTC. Its translation: CASSDLYEQYF.

There are a few counts of this clonotype. The gene calls are TRBV6-6 and TRBJ2-1; 8 bases are shared with TRBD2. The CDR3 is 14 residues long. V trimming: 6 bases; J trimming: 10 bases; junction bases outside the gene matches: 11. CDR1 is MNHNY, CDR2 SVGAGI, per germline (reference sequence). CDR3 coding DNA: TGTGCCAGCAGGAGCGGGAGAGGTTTCAGCGAGCAGTTCTTC. This codes for CASRSGRGFSEQFF.

The chain has TRBV6-1 and TRBJ2-1, with 8 nucleotides matching TRBD1. With 5 bases clipped from V and 5 bases from J, the junction kept 8 bases outside the gene matches. Per the germline V gene, CDR1 is MNHNS and CDR2 is SASEGT. The CDR3 is made up of 15 amino acids. In nucleotides, the CDR3 is TGTGCCAGCAGTCCAATTTGGGGACAGGACAATGAGCAGTTCTTC. Residues: CASSPIWGQDNEQFF.

The J gene is TRBJ2-6, the V gene TRBV11-1; 8 nucleotides align to TRBD1. CDR1 and CDR2 from the germline V gene are SGHAT and FQDESV (reference sequence). Losses at the gene ends were 4 bases for V and 1 base for J; bases not matched to a gene: 12. There are 19 residues in the CDR3. CDR3 DNA sequence: TGTGCCAGCAGCTCTTTCTCGCCGGACAGGGTGTCTGGGGCCAACGTCCTGACTTTC. It translates to CASSSFSPDRVSGANVLTF.

This clonotype was observed at least ten times. This chain connects TRBV20-1 to TRBJ2-1; D is perhaps TRBD2 (6 bases). V lost 4 bases and J 7 bases, leaving 17 bases between the germline ends. Germline V lookup: CDR1 DFQATT, CDR2 SNEGSKA (reference sequence). The CDR3 consists of 14 residues. The CDR3 here is CSAKPGLVGNEQFF. CDR3 bases: TGCAGTGCTAAGCCGGGACTGGTAGGTAATGAGCAGTTCTTC.

This clonotype was found many times. The V and J genes are TRBV29-1 and TRBJ2-7; 9 bases are shared with TRBD1. Trimming at V came to 7 bases and at J to 3 bases, leaving 4 bases not matched to a gene. Per germline, CDR1 SQVTM and CDR2 ANQGSEA. The CDR3 runs 12 residues. The CDR3 DNA sequence: TGCAGCGCCCGACAGGGGGTCTACGAGCAGTACTTC. It yields the protein CSARQGVYEQYF.

This clonotype was counted many times. The rearrangement uses TRBV20-1 and TRBJ2-3; no clear D gene. The CDR3 extends over 14 amino acids. The germline gives CDR1 DFQATT, CDR2 SNEGSKA (reference sequence). The V gene lost 1 base and the J gene lost 0 bases, with 8 bases spanning the gap. The CDR3 region is CSARGTYSTDTQYF. The CDR3 DNA is TGCAGTGCTAGAGGCACATACAGCACAGATACGCAGTATTTT.

The CDR3 nucleotides are TGCAGTGCCCCCGAAGTAAAGGGGTCTGAAGCTTTCTTT. Translation gives CSAPEVKGSEAFF. The V call is TRBV20-1, the J call TRBJ1-1, with D perhaps matching TRBD1 (5 bases). V lost 6 bases, J lost 6 bases, and 17 bases lay in between. CDR3 length: 13 residues. Germline V CDR1 and CDR2: DFQATT, SNEGSKA (reference sequence).

This clonotype occurred many times. The V call is TRBV2, the J call TRBJ2-2, with 9 bases lining up with TRBD2. Germline trimming cut 0 bases from V and 2 bases from J; bases unmatched to any gene: 19. Germline V gene lookup returns CDR1 SNHLY and CDR2 FYNNEI. The CDR3 is 22 amino acids. The CDR3 DNA reads TGTGCCAGCAGTGAAGCTCCCCCTAGGGCTAGCGGGATGGTCGGAAACACCGGGGAGCTGTTTTTT. This encodes CASSEAPPRASGMVGNTGELFF.

This clonotype appeared many times. This rearrangement joins TRBV6-5 to TRBJ2-1, with D possibly TRBD2 on 5 matching bases. In germline, CDR1 is MNHEY, CDR2 SVGAGI. The CDR3 spans 14 residues. With 4 bases removed from V and 7 bases from J, the gap between germline ends came to 14 bases. The CDR3 coding sequence is TGTGCCAGCAGTTTCGGACTCATCGAGAATGAGCAGTTCTTC. This encodes CASSFGLIENEQFF.

This clonotype was counted ten times or more. This rearrangement joins TRBV18 to TRBJ2-7, with 9 bases identical to TRBD1. Unmatched junction bases numbered 7, after V lost 3 bases and J lost 1 base. CDR3 size: 16 residues. Germline V gene data show CDR1 as KGHSH and CDR2 as LQKENI. The CDR3 sequence is CASSPPETGGSYEQYF. CDR3 DNA sequence: TGTGCCAGCTCACCCCCCGAGACAGGGGGTTCCTACGAGCAGTACTTC.

The chain has TRBV4-2 and TRBJ2-7; TRBD2 might be the D (6 bases). Germline-derived CDR1 and CDR2 are LGHNA and YNFKEQ. V was shortened by 0 bases and J by 2 bases, with 11 bases between the two germline ends. The CDR3 sequence is 15 residues long. For the CDR3, the DNA is TGTGCCAGCAGCCAAGAGGGCGGGACGCCCTACGAGCAGTACTTC. Translated: CASSQEGGTPYEQYF.

The rearrangement links TRBV7-2 to TRBJ2-5, with 7 bases lining up with TRBD2. V gave up 5 bases and J gave up 6 bases; unmatched junction bases: 9. There are 14 residues in the CDR3. Germline lookup yields CDR1 SGHTA and CDR2 FQGNSA. The CDR3 here is CASSPTMSGKTQYF. The CDR3 bases are TGTGCCAGCAGCCCCACCATGAGCGGGAAGACCCAGTACTTC.

This clonotype has a count of ten or more. The gene calls are TRBV3-1 and TRBJ2-1; 7 bases fit TRBD2. Germline V gene data show CDR1 as LGHDT and CDR2 as YNNKEL (reference sequence). The CDR3 spans 15 residues. The ends lost 4 bases at V and 2 bases at J; junction bases unmatched: 5. The DNA for the CDR3 is TGTGCCAGCAGCCCTCTAGCGGTAACCTACAATGAGCAGTTCTTC. Its translation is CASSPLAVTYNEQFF.

This clonotype was observed a handful of times. The chain carries TRBV7-8 and TRBJ2-5; D possibly corresponds to TRBD1 (6 bases). The length of the CDR3 is 15 residues. The V and J ends lost 1 base and 2 bases respectively, with 11 bases between them. Germline V gene lookup returns CDR1 SGHVS and CDR2 FQNEAQ. In DNA, the CDR3 is TGTGCCAGCAGCTTAGACGGACAGAGTCAAGAGACCCAGTACTTC. Amino acid sequence: CASSLDGQSQETQYF.

This clonotype was observed a few times. V and J are TRBV7-2 and TRBJ2-3, with 7 positions matching TRBD1. This CDR3 comprises 15 residues. V dropped 6 bases and J dropped 0; count of bases not matched to a gene: 6. Germline V gene data show CDR1 as SGHTA and CDR2 as FQGNSA. The chain's CDR3 is CASSRDSQSTDTQYF. The CDR3 nucleotides read TGTGCCAGCAGTCGGGACAGTCAAAGCACAGATACGCAGTATTTT.

The chain combines TRBV2 with TRBJ2-3, with D maybe TRBD2 (6 bases). The germline V gene has CDR1 SNHLY and CDR2 FYNNEI. The CDR3 totals 12 residues. The ends were cut back, 10 bases at V and 2 bases at J, with 10 bases in the middle. CDR3 amino acids: CATQRATDTQYF. The CDR3 DNA is TGTGCCACCCAGCGGGCCACAGATACGCAGTATTTT.

V gene TRBV20-1 combines with J gene TRBJ2-7, with a possible D match to TRBD1 (5 bases). The germline V and J ends were trimmed by 4 bases and 6 bases, with 16 bases remaining between them. This CDR3 has 13 residues. CDR1 and CDR2 from the germline V gene are DFQATT and SNEGSKA (reference sequence). The CDR3 loop reads CSAMAGSGIEQYF. CDR3 nucleotide sequence: TGCAGTGCTATGGCAGGGTCGGGCATCGAGCAGTACTTC.